This T cell receptor (beta chain) was sequenced for a study of CD8+ T cells in alopecia areata. Across the study: Treated patients took oral tofacitinib at 5 to 10 mg twice daily.

Treatment meaning: oral pan-JAK inhibitor, 5-10 mg twice daily. Alopecia areata patients provided lesional scalp punch biopsies and peripheral blood, both collected for the study. Study results and limitations: Although TCR sharing was seen in mice, sharing across patients was less clear, possibly for HLA-related reasons. Administration of tofacitinib significantly diminished scalp clonality and expanded CD8+ clones within the top 100.

As to this clone: The antigen is not known.

In each case, RNA was isolated and then reverse transcribed into cDNA as the sequencing template. Sequencing used immunoSEQ multiplex PCR; TCRdb keeps in-frame clones, though not all of them. In the table there are about 160,000 clones, 50% to 65% of which are singletons. Sequenced here: CD4+ T cells sorted from blood, sampled at week 24, from a patient treated with tofacitinib. The TCR comes from a human donor with alopecia areata.

CDR3 coding DNA: TGCAGCGTTGATGTTGGCAGGGGCTACGAGCAGTACTTC. Protein product: CSVDVGRGYEQYF. The chain combines TRBV29-1 with TRBJ2-7, with D perhaps TRBD1 (6 bases). Trimming pared 3 bases from V and 3 bases from J, leaving 12 bases between. The germline V gene has CDR1 SQVTM and CDR2 ANQGSEA. This CDR3 contains 13 residues.